Listed below are T cell receptor beta chains from one sample, sequenced in a study of siplizumab effects on memory and regulatory T cells. Generated by immunoSEQ multiplex PCR, the TCRdb table keeps only in-frame clones and is missing some. The profile shows some 100,000 clones, 92% of them singletons. Sequencing was performed on Tregs sorted from blood. Receptors originate from a human donor in good health. Each CDR3 is given with its conserved first and last residue. Each record gives: clone size, J gene, D gene, V gene, CDR3 DNA, CDR3 protein. A D gene is named only where the DNA matches it firmly. A row's size may be missing; if present it is once, few, many or a size class.

abundance: -; j_gene: TRBJ2-2; d_gene: -; v_gene: TRBV7-6; CDR3nt: TGTGCCAGCAGCTCCCAAGGGGGGGACACCGGGGAGCTGTTTTTT; CDR3aa: CASSSQGGDTGELFF
abundance: -; j_gene: TRBJ2-3; d_gene: TRBD1; v_gene: TRBV5-1; CDR3nt: TGCGCCAGCAGCTTGGCCCTTATGTACCGGGACAGGGCGATAGATACGCAGTATTTT; CDR3aa: CASSLALMYRDRAIDTQYF
abundance: -; j_gene: TRBJ2-1; d_gene: TRBD2; v_gene: TRBV6-1; CDR3nt: TGTGCCAGCACCCGGGGGGTGCAATCCTACAATGAGCAGTTCTTC; CDR3aa: CASTRGVQSYNEQFF
abundance: -; j_gene: TRBJ2-3; d_gene: -; v_gene: TRBV10-3; CDR3nt: TGTGCCATCAGTGAGACCACAACTAGCACAGATACGCAGTATTTT; CDR3aa: CAISETTTSTDTQYF
abundance: -; j_gene: TRBJ1-6; d_gene: TRBD1; v_gene: TRBV7-2; CDR3nt: TGTGCCAGCAGCCAAAAGTGGAGGGGGCGAACACCCCTCCACTTT; CDR3aa: CASSQKWRGRTPLHF
abundance: -; j_gene: TRBJ1-2; d_gene: -; v_gene: TRBV2; CDR3nt: TGTGCCAGCAGTGTGCTAGAATTTAACTATGGCTACACCTTC; CDR3aa: CASSVLEFNYGYTF
abundance: -; j_gene: TRBJ2-1; d_gene: -; v_gene: TRBV2; CDR3nt: TGTGCCAGCCCCCGGAGCTCCTACAATGAGCAGTTCTTC; CDR3aa: CASPRSSYNEQFF
abundance: -; j_gene: TRBJ1-1; d_gene: -; v_gene: TRBV28; CDR3nt: TGTGCCAGCAGTTTGGAGGGACGGAACACTGAAGCTTTCTTT; CDR3aa: CASSLEGRNTEAFF
abundance: -; j_gene: TRBJ2-1; d_gene: TRBD1; v_gene: TRBV27; CDR3nt: TGTGCCAGCAGTTTATACCCCGGGGACAGGTACTACAATGAGCAGTTCTTC; CDR3aa: CASSLYPGDRYYNEQFF
abundance: -; j_gene: TRBJ2-5; d_gene: -; v_gene: TRBV28; CDR3nt: TGTGCCAGCGGGGGGTGGGGGACCGAATACTTC; CDR3aa: CASGGWGTEYF
abundance: few; j_gene: TRBJ1-1; d_gene: -; v_gene: TRBV19; CDR3nt: TGTGCCAGTAGTATCGGCAGGGACACTGAAGCTTTCTTT; CDR3aa: CASSIGRDTEAFF
abundance: -; j_gene: TRBJ2-3; d_gene: -; v_gene: TRBV15; CDR3nt: TGTGCCACCAGCAGAGATGGCGAGGGGAGAGATACGCAGTATTTT; CDR3aa: CATSRDGEGRDTQYF
abundance: few; j_gene: TRBJ1-2; d_gene: -; v_gene: TRBV6-5; CDR3nt: TGTGCCAGCAGTCCACGGACTCTGGGGGGAAGTGGCTACACCTTC; CDR3aa: CASSPRTLGGSGYTF
abundance: -; j_gene: TRBJ1-5; d_gene: -; v_gene: TRBV30; CDR3nt: TGTGCCTGGAGTTCTCCCGGGACACGCAATCAGCCCCAGCATTTT; CDR3aa: CAWSSPGTRNQPQHF
abundance: -; j_gene: TRBJ2-1; d_gene: -; v_gene: TRBV10-2; CDR3nt: TGCGCCAGCAGTGTGGCTAGTCAGGACAATGAGCAGTTCTTC; CDR3aa: CASSVASQDNEQFF
abundance: -; j_gene: TRBJ2-5; d_gene: -; v_gene: TRBV29-1; CDR3nt: TGCAGCGTTTCCGACCGCCTTTCAGGGGAGACCCAGTACTTC; CDR3aa: CSVSDRLSGETQYF
abundance: -; j_gene: TRBJ2-3; d_gene: -; v_gene: TRBV7-3; CDR3nt: TGTGCCAGCAGCCTTAGCGGAAGCACAGATACGCAGTATTTT; CDR3aa: CASSLSGSTDTQYF
abundance: -; j_gene: TRBJ1-4; d_gene: -; v_gene: TRBV29-1; CDR3nt: TGCAGCGTTGAGTCCCATAATGAAAAACTGTTTTTT; CDR3aa: CSVESHNEKLFF
abundance: -; j_gene: TRBJ2-2; d_gene: -; v_gene: TRBV27; CDR3nt: TGTGCCAGCCAACACAGGGAATCTGGATCGAACACCGGGGAGCTGTTTTTT; CDR3aa: CASQHRESGSNTGELFF
abundance: -; j_gene: TRBJ1-5; d_gene: -; v_gene: TRBV19; CDR3nt: TGTGCCAGTAGTATTTCAGGGACCAATCAGCCCCAGCATTTT; CDR3aa: CASSISGTNQPQHF
abundance: -; j_gene: TRBJ1-4; d_gene: TRBD1; v_gene: TRBV5-1; CDR3nt: TGCGCCAGCAGCACAGACAGGGGGCATCTGTTTTTT; CDR3aa: CASSTDRGHLFF
abundance: -; j_gene: TRBJ2-7; d_gene: -; v_gene: TRBV7-8; CDR3nt: TGTGCCAGCAGCCCACGAGGGAATCCGTACTTC; CDR3aa: CASSPRGNPYF
abundance: -; j_gene: TRBJ2-4; d_gene: -; v_gene: TRBV5-5; CDR3nt: TGTGCCAGCAGCTTGGTTGGACTAGCCAAAAACATTCAGTACTTC; CDR3aa: CASSLVGLAKNIQYF
abundance: -; j_gene: TRBJ1-1; d_gene: -; v_gene: TRBV6-6; CDR3nt: TGTGCCAGCAGTTACTTAGGCACTGAAGCTTTCTTT; CDR3aa: CASSYLGTEAFF
abundance: -; j_gene: TRBJ2-7; d_gene: -; v_gene: TRBV6-5; CDR3nt: TGTGCCAGCAGTTTGGGGGCATCGGGGGAGCAGTACTTC; CDR3aa: CASSLGASGEQYF
abundance: once; j_gene: TRBJ2-7; d_gene: TRBD1; v_gene: TRBV28; CDR3nt: TGTGCCAGCAGTTATGCGGGACAGGGAAAGCAAGAGCAGTACTTC; CDR3aa: CASSYAGQGKQEQYF
abundance: -; j_gene: TRBJ2-1; d_gene: -; v_gene: TRBV6-1; CDR3nt: TGTGCCAGCAGTGGTCCTAGGCAGTTCTTC; CDR3aa: CASSGPRQFF
abundance: once; j_gene: TRBJ1-5; d_gene: -; v_gene: TRBV30; CDR3nt: TGTGCCTGGAGTATGAAGAGCAATCAGCCCCAGCATTTT; CDR3aa: CAWSMKSNQPQHF
abundance: -; j_gene: TRBJ1-5; d_gene: TRBD1; v_gene: TRBV2; CDR3nt: TGTGCCAGCAGTTCGGACAGGGGGCACAATCAGCCCCAGCATTTT; CDR3aa: CASSSDRGHNQPQHF
abundance: -; j_gene: TRBJ1-5; d_gene: TRBD1; v_gene: TRBV27; CDR3nt: TGTGCCAGCAGCATCGACAGGGGGAGCAATCAGCCCCAGCATTTT; CDR3aa: CASSIDRGSNQPQHF
abundance: -; j_gene: TRBJ2-3; d_gene: -; v_gene: TRBV10-2; CDR3nt: TGCGCCAGCAGTGCTGGCACAGATACGCAGTATTTT; CDR3aa: CASSAGTDTQYF
abundance: few; j_gene: TRBJ1-2; d_gene: TRBD1; v_gene: TRBV18; CDR3nt: TGTGCCAGCTCACCGGGACAGGGGGCTTGGGGCTACACCTTC; CDR3aa: CASSPGQGAWGYTF
abundance: -; j_gene: TRBJ2-5; d_gene: -; v_gene: TRBV27; CDR3nt: TGTGCCAGCAGATCCGAGGTGGAGACCCAGTACTTC; CDR3aa: CASRSEVETQYF
abundance: -; j_gene: TRBJ2-7; d_gene: TRBD1; v_gene: TRBV7-8; CDR3nt: TGTGCCAGCAGCTCCTCGACAGGGGCCTACGAGCAGTACTTC; CDR3aa: CASSSSTGAYEQYF
abundance: -; j_gene: TRBJ2-1; d_gene: -; v_gene: TRBV20-1; CDR3nt: TGCAGTGCTAGGCCTAATGAGCAGTTCTTC; CDR3aa: CSARPNEQFF
abundance: -; j_gene: TRBJ2-6; d_gene: -; v_gene: TRBV6-5; CDR3nt: TGTGCCAGCAGTTACACTGGGGCCAACGTCCTGACTTTC; CDR3aa: CASSYTGANVLTF
abundance: -; j_gene: TRBJ2-3; d_gene: -; v_gene: TRBV10-3; CDR3nt: TGTGCCATCAGGACAGGGCAGCGGGAGACAGATACGCAGTATTTT; CDR3aa: CAIRTGQRETDTQYF
abundance: -; j_gene: TRBJ1-2; d_gene: TRBD1; v_gene: TRBV5-1; CDR3nt: TGCGCCAGCAGCCGCGAAACAGGGGCGTTGAATGGCTACACCTTC; CDR3aa: CASSRETGALNGYTF
abundance: once; j_gene: TRBJ2-5; d_gene: TRBD1; v_gene: TRBV2; CDR3nt: TGTGCCAGCAGTCCTATACCGACAGGGGTGGTTGAGACCCAGTACTTC; CDR3aa: CASSPIPTGVVETQYF
abundance: -; j_gene: TRBJ2-5; d_gene: TRBD2; v_gene: TRBV29-1; CDR3nt: TGCAGCGTTAGGAAAGGGGGACTAGCAGAGAAGGAGACCCAGTACTTC; CDR3aa: CSVRKGGLAEKETQYF
abundance: -; j_gene: TRBJ2-7; d_gene: -; v_gene: TRBV5-6; CDR3nt: TGTGCCAGCAGCTTGACCCCAGGGGACGAGCAGTACTTC; CDR3aa: CASSLTPGDEQYF
abundance: -; j_gene: TRBJ1-1; d_gene: -; v_gene: TRBV29-1; CDR3nt: TGCAGCGTTGGAGGAGTCGGCGCTGTGGACACTGAAGCTTTCTTT; CDR3aa: CSVGGVGAVDTEAFF
abundance: -; j_gene: TRBJ1-4; d_gene: -; v_gene: TRBV27; CDR3nt: TGTGCCAGCAGCAACCAAGTCTATGAAAAACTGTTTTTT; CDR3aa: CASSNQVYEKLFF
abundance: -; j_gene: TRBJ1-3; d_gene: -; v_gene: TRBV15; CDR3nt: TGTGCCACCAGCAGATCCTACCCCAGGGCTGGAAACACCATATATTTT; CDR3aa: CATSRSYPRAGNTIYF
abundance: -; j_gene: TRBJ2-4; d_gene: -; v_gene: TRBV5-1; CDR3nt: TGCGCCAGCAGCTTGGGACCATCCCTAGCCAAAAACATTCAGTACTTC; CDR3aa: CASSLGPSLAKNIQYF
abundance: -; j_gene: TRBJ2-7; d_gene: -; v_gene: TRBV23-1; CDR3nt: TGCGCCCAGGGGTTGGCGGGGGAATCCTACGAGCAGTACTTC; CDR3aa: CAQGLAGESYEQYF
abundance: -; j_gene: TRBJ2-1; d_gene: -; v_gene: TRBV7-3; CDR3nt: TGTGCCAGCAGCTTACGACGGGACAATGAGCAGTTCTTC; CDR3aa: CASSLRRDNEQFF
abundance: -; j_gene: TRBJ1-4; d_gene: -; v_gene: TRBV5-6; CDR3nt: TGTGCCAGCAGCTTGAACCCAGCAACTAATGAAAAACTGTTTTTT; CDR3aa: CASSLNPATNEKLFF
abundance: few; j_gene: TRBJ2-5; d_gene: -; v_gene: TRBV7-5; CDR3nt: TGTGCCAGATCCGGGTCCAGGAAACAGGGGGCATTTGGGATAGAGACCCAGTACTTC; CDR3aa: CARSGSRKQGAFGIETQYF
abundance: -; j_gene: TRBJ2-7; d_gene: TRBD1; v_gene: TRBV5-1; CDR3nt: TGCGCCAGCAGCGGACAGGGGGTGAACGAGCAGTACTTC; CDR3aa: CASSGQGVNEQYF
abundance: -; j_gene: TRBJ2-7; d_gene: -; v_gene: TRBV11-2; CDR3nt: TGTGCCAGCAGCTACGGGCCCTACGAGCAGTACTTC; CDR3aa: CASSYGPYEQYF
abundance: once; j_gene: TRBJ1-2; d_gene: -; v_gene: TRBV2; CDR3nt: TGTGCCAGCAGTGAAGCGCTAACTGTCGGTGGCTACACCTTC; CDR3aa: CASSEALTVGGYTF
abundance: -; j_gene: TRBJ1-1; d_gene: TRBD1; v_gene: TRBV5-1; CDR3nt: TGCGCCAGCGCGGGACAGCTGAACACTGAAGCTTTCTTT; CDR3aa: CASAGQLNTEAFF
abundance: -; j_gene: TRBJ2-7; d_gene: -; v_gene: TRBV5-5; CDR3nt: TGTGCCAGCAGCTTGGCCGGGAGCAACTACGAGCAGTACTTC; CDR3aa: CASSLAGSNYEQYF